The entry that follows covers one T cell receptor beta chain sequence. The antigen remains undetermined. The V gene's germline CDR1 is LNHDA and CDR2 SQIVND (reference sequence). This CDR3 is 13 amino acids long. Trimming left V 10 bases short and J 0 bases short, with 12 bases between. The data originate from a study of cytomegalovirus exposure and HLA in healthy donors. Findings of the study overall: Researchers reported that a few CMV-associated chains were confirmed in vitro as CMV antigen-specific.

A multiplex PCR was run with 60 Vbeta primers and 13 Jbeta primers. The assay was immunoSEQ multiplex PCR, and TCRdb's table has in-frame clones only and misses some. The top ten clones hold 5.5% to 8.5% of a sample with some 130,000 clones, about 74% of them seen once. The rearrangement joins TRBV19 to TRBJ1-2, with no clear D. The sample taken for sequencing was PBMCs. The TCR originated in a male donor in good health and CMV-seronegative. CDR3 residues: CAIFDTANYGYTF. For the CDR3, the DNA is TGTGCCATTTTCGACACCGCTAACTATGGCTACACCTTC. Full variable domain (outside the CDR3, taken from reference TRBV19 and TRBJ1-2): DGGITQSPKYLFRKEGQNVTLSCEQNLNHDAMYWYRQDPGQGLRLIYYSQIVNDFQKGDIAEGYSVSREKKESFPLTVTSAQKNPTAFYLCAIFDTANYGYTFGSGTRLTVV.